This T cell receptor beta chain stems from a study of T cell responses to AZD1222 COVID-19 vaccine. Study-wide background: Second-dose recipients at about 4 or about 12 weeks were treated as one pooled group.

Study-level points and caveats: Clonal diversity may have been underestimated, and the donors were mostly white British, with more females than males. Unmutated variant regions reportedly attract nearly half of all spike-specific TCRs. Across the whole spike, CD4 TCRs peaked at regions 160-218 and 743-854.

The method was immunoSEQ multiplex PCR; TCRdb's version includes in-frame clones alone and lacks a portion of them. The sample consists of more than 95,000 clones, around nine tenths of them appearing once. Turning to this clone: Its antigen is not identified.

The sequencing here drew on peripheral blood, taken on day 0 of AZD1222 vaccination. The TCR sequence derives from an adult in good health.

CDR3 DNA: TGTGCCAGCAGCGTAGCGGGAGGGGTCGGGGAGCTGTTTTTT. This codes for CASSVAGGVGELFF. The V gene is TRBV9, the J gene TRBJ2-2, with 8 positions matching TRBD2. V shed 0 bases and J 7 bases; nucleotides not matched to a gene: 2. Germline V gene lookup returns CDR1 SGDLS and CDR2 YYNGEE. This CDR3 is built from 14 residues.